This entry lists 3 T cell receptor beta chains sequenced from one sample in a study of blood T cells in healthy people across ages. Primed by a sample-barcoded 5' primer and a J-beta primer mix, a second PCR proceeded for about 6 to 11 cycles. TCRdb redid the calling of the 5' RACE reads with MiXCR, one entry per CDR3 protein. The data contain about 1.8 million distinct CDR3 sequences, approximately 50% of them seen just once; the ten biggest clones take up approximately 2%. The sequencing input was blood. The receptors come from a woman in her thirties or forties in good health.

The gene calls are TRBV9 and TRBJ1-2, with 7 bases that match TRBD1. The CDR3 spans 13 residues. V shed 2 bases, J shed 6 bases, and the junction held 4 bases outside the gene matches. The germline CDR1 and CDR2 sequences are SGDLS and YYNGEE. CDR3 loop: CASSVTGRDGYTF. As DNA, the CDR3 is TGTGCCAGCAGCGTGACAGGGAGGGATGGCTACACCTTC. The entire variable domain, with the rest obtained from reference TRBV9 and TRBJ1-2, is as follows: DSGVTQTPKHLITATGQRVTLRCSPRSGDLSVYWYQQSLDQGLQFLIQYYNGEERAKGNILERFSAQQFPDLHSELNLSSLELGDSALYFCASSVTGRDGYTFGSGTRLTVV.

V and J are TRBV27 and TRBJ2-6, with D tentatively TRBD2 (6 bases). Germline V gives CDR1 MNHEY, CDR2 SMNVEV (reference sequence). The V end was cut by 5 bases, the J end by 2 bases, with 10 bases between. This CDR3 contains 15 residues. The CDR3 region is CASSPGRPGANVLTF. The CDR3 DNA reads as TGTGCCAGCAGTCCAGGGAGGCCTGGGGCCAACGTCCTGACTTTC.

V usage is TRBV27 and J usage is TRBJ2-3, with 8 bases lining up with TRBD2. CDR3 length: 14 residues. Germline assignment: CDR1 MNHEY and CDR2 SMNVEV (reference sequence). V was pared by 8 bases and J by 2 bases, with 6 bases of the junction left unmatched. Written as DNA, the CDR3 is TGTGCCAGCCAACCTAGCGGGCACACAGATACGCAGTATTTT. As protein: CASQPSGHTDTQYF.